This TCR beta chain appears in the sequencing data of a study of graft-versus-host responses after intestinal transplantation (dated by TCRdb to the early 2020s). Study-wide context: Multivisceral, liver-intestinal, or isolated intestinal transplants were received by the recipients. Anti-thymocyte globulin induction was given to all recipients, followed by maintenance tacrolimus and steroids for two to four years. After intestinal transplantation, graft-versus-host and host-versus-graft alloreactive T cell clones in the graft, circulation and bone marrow were tracked using bulk TCR-beta CDR3 sequencing. To identify alloreactive clones, pre-transplant mixed lymphocyte reaction products were sequenced and then compared with unstimulated pre-transplant donor and recipient T cells. The cohort enrolled about two dozen intestinal transplant recipients including one retransplant, and 3 patients lacking pretransplant specimens were excluded. A peak of at least 4% donor T cells among recipient peripheral blood mononuclear cells was the definition used for donor T cell macrochimerism. Rather than being sequenced by the commercial service, samples from three later patients were sequenced in-house on an Illumina MiSeq and processed with MiXCR. What the research found in general, with its limitations: Early after transplant, peak levels of circulating GvH clones were associated with declines in HvG clones. The conclusions were limited by the relatively low number and heterogeneity of the intestinal transplant patients. GvH clones were detected in recipient bone marrow, and some appeared earlier in ileal mucosa or blood, consistent with an intestinal mucosal origin. Patients with donor T cell macrochimerism had high GvH to HvG T cell clonal ratios in their allografts.

To prepare the library, the immunoSEQ multiplex PCR assay was applied. For most patients, genomic DNA was isolated with the Qiagen DNeasy Blood and Tissue Kit and sent frozen to Adaptive Biotechnologies for TCR sequencing. For most patients, high-throughput TCR-beta CDR3 sequencing of genomic DNA was performed by Adaptive Biotechnologies. Per the authors' processing: TCR sequencing data were retrieved from Adaptive's ImmunoSEQ software for 15 to 20 patients, whereas three other patients were processed with MiXCR and VDJtools. To correct CD4 versus CD8 sorting errors, sequences present in both subsets at a frequency ratio below 5:1 were removed. CDR3 nucleotide sequences shared between donor and recipient were removed because the origin of such sequences could not be assigned. At least 2-fold expansion over unstimulated cells and a minimum CFSE-low frequency of 0.002% (template counts) or 0.001% (read counts) were required for clones to be classified as alloreactive. Clones detected in sequenced pre-transplant spleen, lymph node, or MLR CFSE-low populations of the donor or recipient were defined as mappable. The cumulative frequency of alloreactive clones was calculated as a percentage of all sequences, weighted by copy number. The immuneACCESS repertoire file appears here via TCRdb, limited to in-frame rearrangements. These files lack a portion of the clones; in checked studies, under half of the deficit traces to unresolved V genes, and the cause of the others is not known. That table supplies the V and J calls and clone size; D and trimming were determined from the DNA. The sample has 99,000 or so clones on record, roughly 87% of them singletons. Roughly 1% of the sample comes from the top ten.

The CDR1 and CDR2 encoded by the germline V gene are MNHNS and SASEGT. The germline V and J ends show losses of 7 bases and 7 bases respectively, and no gene match explains 7 bases of the junction. The CDR3 runs 13 amino acids, cysteine and phenylalanine included. The sequence is cut down to CDR3 DNA, 39 bases in frame from base 1. What the time point label conveys for this sample: cells obtained before transplantation from donor or recipient. CD3+CD4+ and CD3+CD8+ populations were FACS-sorted from unstimulated pre-transplant donor and recipient cells taken from spleen or lymph nodes. As for this clone: Its antigen is still unknown. Within one base of it there is no much larger clone, and no base qualities were kept.

The chain is assembled from TRBV6-1 and TRBJ1-5, with TRBD1 identical over 7 junction bases. The TCR originated in a human donor who received an intestinal transplant. Sequencing was performed on unstimulated CD4+ T cells sorted from spleen or lymph node cells, taken before intestinal transplant. CDR3 loop: CASKGAGGQPQHF. DNA sequence: TGTGCCAGCAAGGGGGCAGGGGGGCAGCCCCAGCATTTT.